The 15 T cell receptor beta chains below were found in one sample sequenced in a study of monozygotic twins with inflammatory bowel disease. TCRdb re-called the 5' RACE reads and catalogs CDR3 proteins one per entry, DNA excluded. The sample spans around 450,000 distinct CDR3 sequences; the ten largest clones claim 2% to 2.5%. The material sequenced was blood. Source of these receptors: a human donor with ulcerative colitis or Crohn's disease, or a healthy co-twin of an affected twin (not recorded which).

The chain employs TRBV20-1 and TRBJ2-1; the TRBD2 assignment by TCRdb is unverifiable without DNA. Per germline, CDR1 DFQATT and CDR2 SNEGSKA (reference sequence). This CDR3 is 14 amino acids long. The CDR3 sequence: CSARTSGAWDEQFF.

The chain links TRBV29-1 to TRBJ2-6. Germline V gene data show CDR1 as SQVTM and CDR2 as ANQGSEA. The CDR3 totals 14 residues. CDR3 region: CSVEDTGGANVLTF.

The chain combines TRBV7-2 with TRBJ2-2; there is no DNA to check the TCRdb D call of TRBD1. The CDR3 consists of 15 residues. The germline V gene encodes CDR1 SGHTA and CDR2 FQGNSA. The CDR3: CASSSQGVGSGELFF. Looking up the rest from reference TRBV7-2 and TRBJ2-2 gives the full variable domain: GAGVSQSPSNKVTEKGKDVELRCDPISGHTALYWYRQSLGQGLEFLIYFQGNSAPDKSGLPSDRFSAERTGGSVSTLTIQRTQQEDSAVYLCASSSQGVGSGELFFGEGSRLTVL.

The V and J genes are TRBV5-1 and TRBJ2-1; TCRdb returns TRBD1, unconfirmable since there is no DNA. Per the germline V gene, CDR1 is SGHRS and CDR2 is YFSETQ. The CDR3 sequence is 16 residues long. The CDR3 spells CASSEGQGGSYNEQFF.

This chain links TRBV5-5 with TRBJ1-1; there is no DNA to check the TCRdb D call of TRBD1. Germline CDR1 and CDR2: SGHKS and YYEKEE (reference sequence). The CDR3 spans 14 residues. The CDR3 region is CASRWRTGNTEAFF.

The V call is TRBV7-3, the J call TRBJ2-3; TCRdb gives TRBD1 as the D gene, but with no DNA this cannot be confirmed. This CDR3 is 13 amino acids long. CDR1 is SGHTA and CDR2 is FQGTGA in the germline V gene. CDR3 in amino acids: CASSAGVGRTQYF.

The CDR3 is CASSLATSITDTQYF. This rearrangement joins TRBV7-9 to TRBJ2-3. The CDR3 is made up of 15 amino acids. Germline CDR1 reads SEHNR; CDR2 reads FQNEAQ (reference sequence).

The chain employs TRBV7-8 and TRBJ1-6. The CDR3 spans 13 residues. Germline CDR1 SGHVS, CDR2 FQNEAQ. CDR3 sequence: CASSLRIRSPLHF.

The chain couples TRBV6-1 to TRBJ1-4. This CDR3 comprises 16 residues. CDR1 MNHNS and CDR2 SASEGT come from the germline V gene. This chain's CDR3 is CASSDRFGPTNEKLFF.

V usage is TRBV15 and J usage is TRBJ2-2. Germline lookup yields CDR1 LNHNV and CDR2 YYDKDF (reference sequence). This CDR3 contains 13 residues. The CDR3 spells CATSRGQTGELFF.

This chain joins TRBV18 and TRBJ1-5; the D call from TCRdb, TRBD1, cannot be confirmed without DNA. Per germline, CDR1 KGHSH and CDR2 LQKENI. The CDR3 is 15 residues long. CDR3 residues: CASSPRGQGNQPQHF.

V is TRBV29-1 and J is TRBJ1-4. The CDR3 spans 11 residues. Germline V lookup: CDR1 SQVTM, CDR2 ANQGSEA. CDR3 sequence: CSLGVGEKLFF.

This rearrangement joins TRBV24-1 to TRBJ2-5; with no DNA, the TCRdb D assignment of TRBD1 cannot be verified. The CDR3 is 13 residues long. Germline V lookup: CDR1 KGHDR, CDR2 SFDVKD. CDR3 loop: CATSVRGSETQYF.

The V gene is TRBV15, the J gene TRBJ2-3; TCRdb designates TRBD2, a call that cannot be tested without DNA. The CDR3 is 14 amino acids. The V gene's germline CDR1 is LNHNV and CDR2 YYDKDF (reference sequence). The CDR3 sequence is CATSKGHYTDTQYF.

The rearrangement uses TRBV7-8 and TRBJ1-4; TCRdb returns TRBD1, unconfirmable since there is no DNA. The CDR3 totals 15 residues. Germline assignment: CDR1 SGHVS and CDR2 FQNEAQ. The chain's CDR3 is CASSQVGVSGEKLFF.